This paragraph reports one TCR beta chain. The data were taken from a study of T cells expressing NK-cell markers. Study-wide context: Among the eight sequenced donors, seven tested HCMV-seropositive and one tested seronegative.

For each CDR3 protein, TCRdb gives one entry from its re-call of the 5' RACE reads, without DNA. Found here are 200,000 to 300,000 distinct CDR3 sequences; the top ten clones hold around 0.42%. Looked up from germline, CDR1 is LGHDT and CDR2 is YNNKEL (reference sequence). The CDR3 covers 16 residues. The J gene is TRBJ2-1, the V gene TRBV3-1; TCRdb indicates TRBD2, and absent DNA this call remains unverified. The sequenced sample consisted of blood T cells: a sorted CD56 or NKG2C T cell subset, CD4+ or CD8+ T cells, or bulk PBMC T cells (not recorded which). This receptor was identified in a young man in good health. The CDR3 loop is CASSQERLAVYNEQFF.